Detailed here is one T cell receptor (beta chain). This CDR3 region has 14 residues. V lost 2 bases and J lost 5, with 12 bases in between. Germline V gene sequence: CDR1 MNHEY, CDR2 SVGAGI. This table comes from immunoSEQ multiplex PCR, and its TCRdb copy is limited to in-frame clones, with some not included. This table holds under 140,000 clones, more than 75% found once. The data belong to a study of control samples from healthy donors and cancer patients. The V call is TRBV6-5, the J call TRBJ1-1; D may be TRBD1 (6 bases). The sequencing sample was made of PBMCs. The receptor's source is a woman aged 55-69 years with lung cancer. The DNA of the CDR3 is TGTGCCAGCAGTTACCGGACAGATGTGACTGAAGCTTTCTTT. Its protein product is CASSYRTDVTEAFF.